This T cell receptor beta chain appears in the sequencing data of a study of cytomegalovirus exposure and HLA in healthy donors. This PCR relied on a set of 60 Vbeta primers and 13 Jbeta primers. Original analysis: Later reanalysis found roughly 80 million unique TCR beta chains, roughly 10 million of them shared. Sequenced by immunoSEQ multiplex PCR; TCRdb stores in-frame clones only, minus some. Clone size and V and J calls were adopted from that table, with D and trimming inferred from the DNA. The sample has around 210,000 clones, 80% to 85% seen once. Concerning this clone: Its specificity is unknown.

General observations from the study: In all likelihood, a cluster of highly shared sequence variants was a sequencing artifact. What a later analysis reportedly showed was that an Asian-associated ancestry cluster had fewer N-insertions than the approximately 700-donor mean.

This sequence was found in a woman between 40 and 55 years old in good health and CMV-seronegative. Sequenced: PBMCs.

CDR3 nucleotides: TGTGCCAGCAGCTTAGTCGACTCCCCGTTGGGCGAGCAGTACTTC. Protein product: CASSLVDSPLGEQYF. The chain couples TRBV7-3 to TRBJ2-7; D uncertain. Between the trimmed V and J ends, which lost 2 bases and 6 bases, there was a span of 17 bases. Germline CDR1 reads SGHTA; CDR2 reads FQGTGA. The CDR3 runs to 15 residues.